This TCR beta chain was observed in a study of blood T cells in healthy people across ages. The wider study: About one barcoded beta molecule per two T cells was the capture yield of template switching.

Sample-barcoded 5' priming and a J-beta primer mix drove a second PCR of 7 to 11 cycles. TCRdb re-derived calls from the 5' RACE reads in MiXCR, one entry per CDR3 protein. The top ten clones hold 29% of a sample with some 290,000 distinct CDR3 sequences, roughly 26% of them seen once. The CDR3 has 15 residues. Comment on this clonotype: A read error may produce the germline difference seen at one junction end.

The chain links TRBV12-3 or TRBV12-4 to TRBJ1-4, with D perhaps TRBD1 (6 bases). The sample taken for sequencing was blood. This clonotype was obtained from a woman in her 70s in good health. The CDR3 nucleotides are TGTGCCAGCAGTTACAGGGAAACCTCAAATGAAAAACTGCTTTTT. It specifies CASSYRETSNEKLLF.